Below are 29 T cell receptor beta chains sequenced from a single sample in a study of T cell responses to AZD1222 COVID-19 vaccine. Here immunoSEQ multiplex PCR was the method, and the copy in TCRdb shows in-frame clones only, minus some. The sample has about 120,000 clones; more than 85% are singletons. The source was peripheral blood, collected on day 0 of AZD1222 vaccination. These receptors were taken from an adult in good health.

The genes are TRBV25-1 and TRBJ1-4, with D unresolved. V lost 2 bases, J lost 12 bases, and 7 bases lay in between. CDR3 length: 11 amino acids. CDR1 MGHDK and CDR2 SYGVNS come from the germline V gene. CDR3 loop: CASSEGRELFF. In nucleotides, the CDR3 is TGTGCCAGCAGTGAAGGAAGGGAACTGTTTTTT.

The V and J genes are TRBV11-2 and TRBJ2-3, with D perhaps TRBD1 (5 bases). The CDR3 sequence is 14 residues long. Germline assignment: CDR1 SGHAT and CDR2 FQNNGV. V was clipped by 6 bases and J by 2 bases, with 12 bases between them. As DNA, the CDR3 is TGTGCCAGCAGAATTCAGGGTTACACAGATACGCAGTATTTT. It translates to CASRIQGYTDTQYF. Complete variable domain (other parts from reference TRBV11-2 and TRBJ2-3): EAGVAQSPRYKIIEKRQSVAFWCNPISGHATLYWYQQILGQGPKLLIQFQNNGVVDDSQLPKDRFSAERLKGVDSTLKIQPAKLEDSAVYLCASRIQGYTDTQYFGPGTRLTVL.

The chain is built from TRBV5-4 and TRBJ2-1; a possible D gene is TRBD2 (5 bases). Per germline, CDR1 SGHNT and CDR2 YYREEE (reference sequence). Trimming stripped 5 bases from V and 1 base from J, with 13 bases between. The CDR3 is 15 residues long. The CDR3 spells CASRSSVESYNEQFF. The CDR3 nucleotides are TGTGCCAGCAGGAGTAGCGTTGAATCCTACAATGAGCAGTTCTTC.

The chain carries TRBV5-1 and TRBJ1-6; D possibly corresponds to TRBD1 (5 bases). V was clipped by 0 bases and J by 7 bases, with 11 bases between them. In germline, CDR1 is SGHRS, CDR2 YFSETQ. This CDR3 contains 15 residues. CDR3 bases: TGCGCCAGCAGCTTGGCTTCAGGGAGAAATTCACCCCTCCACTTT. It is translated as CASSLASGRNSPLHF.

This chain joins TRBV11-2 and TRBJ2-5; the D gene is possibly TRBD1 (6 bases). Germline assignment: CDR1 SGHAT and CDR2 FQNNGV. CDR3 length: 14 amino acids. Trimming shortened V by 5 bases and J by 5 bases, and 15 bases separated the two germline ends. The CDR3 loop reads CASSQPPGQETQYF. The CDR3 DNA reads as TGTGCCAGCAGCCAACCCCCAGGACAGGAGACCCAGTACTTC.

The CDR3 here is CASSVVEGRREQFF. The CDR3 DNA reads TGTGCCAGCAGTGTGGTAGAGGGGCGGCGTGAGCAGTTCTTC. This chain uses TRBV2 with TRBJ2-1, with D possibly called TRBD1 or TRBD2 (5 bases each). Trimming took off 4 bases at V and 9 bases at J, with 16 bases between the two ends. The length of the CDR3 is 14 residues. The germline V gene encodes CDR1 SNHLY and CDR2 FYNNEI.

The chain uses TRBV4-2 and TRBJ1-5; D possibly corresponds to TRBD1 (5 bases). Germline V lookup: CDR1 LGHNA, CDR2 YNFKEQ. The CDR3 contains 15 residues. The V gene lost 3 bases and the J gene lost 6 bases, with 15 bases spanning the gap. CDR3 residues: CASSQGRGGPQPQHF. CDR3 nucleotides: TGTGCCAGCAGCCAGGGGCGAGGAGGCCCTCAGCCCCAGCATTTT.

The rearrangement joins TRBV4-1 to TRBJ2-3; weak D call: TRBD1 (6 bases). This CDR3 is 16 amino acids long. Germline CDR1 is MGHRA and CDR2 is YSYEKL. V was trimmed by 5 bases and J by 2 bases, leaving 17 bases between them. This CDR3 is CASSTPRQVDTDTQYF. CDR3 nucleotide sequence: TGCGCCAGCAGCACCCCTCGACAGGTCGACACAGATACGCAGTATTTT.

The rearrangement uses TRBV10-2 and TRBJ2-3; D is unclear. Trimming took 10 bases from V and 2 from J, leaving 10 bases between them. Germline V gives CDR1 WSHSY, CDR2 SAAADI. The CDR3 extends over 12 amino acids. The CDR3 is CATDPDTDTQYF. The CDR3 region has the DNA TGCGCCACAGACCCTGACACAGATACGCAGTATTTT.

The CDR3 region is CASSVGRGGDTQYF. The CDR3 DNA is TGTGCCAGCAGCGTAGGCCGAGGGGGAGATACGCAGTATTTT. The chain joins TRBV9 to TRBJ2-3, with D perhaps TRBD1 (6 bases). Per the germline V gene, CDR1 is SGDLS and CDR2 is YYNGEE. V dropped 0 bases and J dropped 5 bases, with 10 bases sitting between them. The CDR3 runs to 14 residues.

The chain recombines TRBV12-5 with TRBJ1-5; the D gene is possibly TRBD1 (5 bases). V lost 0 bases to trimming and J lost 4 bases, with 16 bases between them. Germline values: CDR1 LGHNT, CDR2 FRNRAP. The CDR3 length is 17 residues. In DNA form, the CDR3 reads TGTGCTAGTGGTTTGGTCACGGGGGGAGTGGGTAATCAGCCCCAGCATTTT. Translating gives CASGLVTGGVGNQPQHF.

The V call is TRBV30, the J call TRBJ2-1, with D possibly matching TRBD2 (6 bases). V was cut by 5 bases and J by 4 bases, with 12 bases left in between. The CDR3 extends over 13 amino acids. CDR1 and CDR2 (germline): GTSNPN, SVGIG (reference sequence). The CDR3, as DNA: TGTGCCTGGGCGGGACTGGCTTACAATGAGCAGTTCTTC. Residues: CAWAGLAYNEQFF. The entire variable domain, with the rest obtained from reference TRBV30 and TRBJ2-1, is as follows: SQTIHQWPATLVQPVGSPLSLECTVEGTSNPNLYWYRQAAGRGLQLLFYSVGIGQISSEVPQNLSASRPQDRQFILSSKKLLLSDSGFYLCAWAGLAYNEQFFGPGTRLTVL.

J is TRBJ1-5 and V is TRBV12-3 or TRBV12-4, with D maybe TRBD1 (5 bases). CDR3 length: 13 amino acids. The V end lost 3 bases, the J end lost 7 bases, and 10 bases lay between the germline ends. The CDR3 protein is CASSLNGDQPQHF. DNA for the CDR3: TGTGCCAGCAGTTTGAACGGGGACCAGCCCCAGCATTTT.

DNA of the CDR3: TGTGCCAGCAGTATAACAGCGACGACGAACACTGAAGCTTTCTTT. Translation gives CASSITATTNTEAFF. The chain couples TRBV6-5 to TRBJ1-1; no clear D. The germline V gene encodes CDR1 MNHEY and CDR2 SVGAGI. This CDR3 has 15 residues. The V and J ends lost 5 bases and 1 base respectively, with 14 bases between them.

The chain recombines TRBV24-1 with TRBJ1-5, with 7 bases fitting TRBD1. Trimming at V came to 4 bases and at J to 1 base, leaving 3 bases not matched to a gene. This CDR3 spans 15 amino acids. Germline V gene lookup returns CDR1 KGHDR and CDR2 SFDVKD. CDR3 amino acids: CATSETGSSNQPQHF. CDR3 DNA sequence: TGTGCCACCAGTGAGACAGGGTCCAGCAATCAGCCCCAGCATTTT.

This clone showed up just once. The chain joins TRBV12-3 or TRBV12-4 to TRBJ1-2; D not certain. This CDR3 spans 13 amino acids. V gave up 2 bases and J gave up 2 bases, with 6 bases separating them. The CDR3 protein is CASSLLENYGYTF. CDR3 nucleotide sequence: TGTGCCAGCAGTTTATTGGAGAACTATGGCTACACCTTC.

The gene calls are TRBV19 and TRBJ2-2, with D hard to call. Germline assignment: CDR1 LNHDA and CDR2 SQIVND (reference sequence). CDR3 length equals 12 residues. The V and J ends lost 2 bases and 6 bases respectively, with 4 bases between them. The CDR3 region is CASSIIPGELFF. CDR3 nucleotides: TGTGCCAGTAGTATAATCCCCGGGGAGCTGTTTTTT.

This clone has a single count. The CDR3 DNA reads TGCAGCGTTTCCGTGGATACGCAGTATTTT. Amino acids: CSVSVDTQYF. The chain couples TRBV29-1 to TRBJ2-3; D unclear. The CDR3 is 10 amino acids. The V end was cut by 5 bases, the J end by 6 bases, with 6 bases between. CDR1 is SQVTM, CDR2 ANQGSEA, per germline.

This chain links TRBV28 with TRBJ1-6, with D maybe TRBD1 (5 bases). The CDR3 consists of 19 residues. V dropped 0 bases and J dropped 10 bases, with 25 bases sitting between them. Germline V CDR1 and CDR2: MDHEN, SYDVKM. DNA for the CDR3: TGTGCCAGCAGTTTATGGCTGCGCGGGGCTAGACGAGGAGAATCACCCCTCCACTTT. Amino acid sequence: CASSLWLRGARRGESPLHF.

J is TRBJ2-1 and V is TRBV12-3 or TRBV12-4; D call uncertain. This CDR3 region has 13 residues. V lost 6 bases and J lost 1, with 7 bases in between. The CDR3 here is CASSRTSYNEQFF. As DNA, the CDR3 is TGTGCCAGCAGCCGAACTTCCTACAATGAGCAGTTCTTC.

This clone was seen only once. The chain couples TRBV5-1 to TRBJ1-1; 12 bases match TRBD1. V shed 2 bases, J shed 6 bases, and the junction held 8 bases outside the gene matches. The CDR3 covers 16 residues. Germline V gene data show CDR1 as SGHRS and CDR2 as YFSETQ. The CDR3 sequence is CASSLLGTGGGSEAFF. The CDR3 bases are TGCGCCAGCAGCTTACTAGGGACAGGGGGCGGATCTGAAGCTTTCTTT.

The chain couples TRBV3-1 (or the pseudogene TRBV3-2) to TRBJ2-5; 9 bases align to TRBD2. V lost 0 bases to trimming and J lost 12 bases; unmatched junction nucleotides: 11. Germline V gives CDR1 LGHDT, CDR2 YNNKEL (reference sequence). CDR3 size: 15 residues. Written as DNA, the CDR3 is TGTGCCAGCAGCCAAGAACTAGCGGGCGGGAAAAGGGAGTACTTC. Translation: CASSQELAGGKREYF.

Here the CDR3 reads CASSPLSSNRGPQPQHF. CDR3 in DNA: TGTGCCAGTAGTCCACTTTCGTCCAACAGGGGGCCTCAGCCCCAGCATTTT. The chain joins TRBV19 to TRBJ1-5; 9 bases align to TRBD1. The CDR3 has 17 residues. The V segment lost 5 bases and the J segment 6 bases; nucleotides outside the gene matches: 14. The germline gives CDR1 LNHDA, CDR2 SQIVND (reference sequence).

Written as DNA, the CDR3 is TGTGCCAGCAGTTTATATGCCGTTTGGGATACTGAAGCTTTCTTT. It encodes CASSLYAVWDTEAFF. This rearrangement joins TRBV27 to TRBJ1-1; the D is unclear. Between the trimmed V and J ends, which lost 1 base and 5 bases, there was a span of 14 bases. The CDR3 spans 15 residues. CDR1 and CDR2 from the germline V gene are MNHEY and SMNVEV (reference sequence).

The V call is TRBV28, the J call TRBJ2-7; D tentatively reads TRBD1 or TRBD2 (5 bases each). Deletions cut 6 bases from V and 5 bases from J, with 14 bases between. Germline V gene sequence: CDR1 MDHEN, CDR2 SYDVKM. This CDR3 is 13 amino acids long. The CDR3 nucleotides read TGTGCCAGCAGCGCAGGGACGGACAACGAGCAGTACTTC. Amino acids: CASSAGTDNEQYF.

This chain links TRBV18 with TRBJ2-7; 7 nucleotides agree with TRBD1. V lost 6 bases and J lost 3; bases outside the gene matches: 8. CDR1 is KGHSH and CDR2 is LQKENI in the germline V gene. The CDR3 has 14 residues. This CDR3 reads CASSLGGLLYEQYF. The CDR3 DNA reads TGTGCCAGCTCCCTAGGGGGCCTCCTCTACGAGCAGTACTTC.

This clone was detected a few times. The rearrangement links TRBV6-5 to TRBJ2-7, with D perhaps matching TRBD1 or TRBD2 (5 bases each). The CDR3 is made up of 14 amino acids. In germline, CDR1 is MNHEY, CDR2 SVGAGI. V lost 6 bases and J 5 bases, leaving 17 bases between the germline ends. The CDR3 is CASSSFGTTNEQYF. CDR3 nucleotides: TGTGCCAGCAGCAGCTTTGGGACCACAAACGAGCAGTACTTC.

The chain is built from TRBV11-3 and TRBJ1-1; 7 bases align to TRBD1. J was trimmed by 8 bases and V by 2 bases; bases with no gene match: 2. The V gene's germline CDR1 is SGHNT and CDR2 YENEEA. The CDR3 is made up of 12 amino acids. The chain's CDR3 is CASSLNRGEAFF. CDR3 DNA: TGTGCCAGCAGCTTAAACAGGGGAGAAGCTTTCTTT.

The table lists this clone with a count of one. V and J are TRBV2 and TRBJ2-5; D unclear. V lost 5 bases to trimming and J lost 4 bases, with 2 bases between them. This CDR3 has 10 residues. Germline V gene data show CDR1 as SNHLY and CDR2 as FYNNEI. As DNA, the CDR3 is TGTGCCAGCAGTTTAGAGACCCAGTACTTC. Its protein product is CASSLETQYF.